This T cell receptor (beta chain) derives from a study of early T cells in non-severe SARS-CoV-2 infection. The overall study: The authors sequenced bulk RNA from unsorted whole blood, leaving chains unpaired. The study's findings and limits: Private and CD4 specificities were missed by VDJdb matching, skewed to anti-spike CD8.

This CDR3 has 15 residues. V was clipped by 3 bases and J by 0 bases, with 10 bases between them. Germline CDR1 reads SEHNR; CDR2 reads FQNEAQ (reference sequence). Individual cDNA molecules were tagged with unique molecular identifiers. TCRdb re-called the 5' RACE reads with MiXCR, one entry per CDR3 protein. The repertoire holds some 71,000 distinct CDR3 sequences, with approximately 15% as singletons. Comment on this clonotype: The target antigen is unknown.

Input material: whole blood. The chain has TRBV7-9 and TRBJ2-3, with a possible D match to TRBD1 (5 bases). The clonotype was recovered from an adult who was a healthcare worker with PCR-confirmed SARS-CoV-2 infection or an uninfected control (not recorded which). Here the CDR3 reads CASSLTESSTDTQYF. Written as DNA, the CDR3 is TGTGCCAGCAGCTTGACAGAATCTAGCACAGATACGCAGTATTTT.